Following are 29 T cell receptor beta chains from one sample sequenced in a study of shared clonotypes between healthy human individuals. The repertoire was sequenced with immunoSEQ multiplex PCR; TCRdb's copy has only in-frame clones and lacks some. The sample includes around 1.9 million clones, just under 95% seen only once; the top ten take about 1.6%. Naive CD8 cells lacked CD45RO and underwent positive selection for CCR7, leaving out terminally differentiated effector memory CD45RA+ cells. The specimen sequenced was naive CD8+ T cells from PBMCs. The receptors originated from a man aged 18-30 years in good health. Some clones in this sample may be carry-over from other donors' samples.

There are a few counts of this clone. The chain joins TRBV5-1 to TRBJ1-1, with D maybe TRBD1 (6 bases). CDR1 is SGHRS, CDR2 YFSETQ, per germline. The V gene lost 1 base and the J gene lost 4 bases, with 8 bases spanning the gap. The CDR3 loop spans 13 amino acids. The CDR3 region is CASSLTGSTEAFF. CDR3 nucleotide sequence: TGCGCCAGCAGCTTGACAGGGAGCACTGAAGCTTTCTTT.

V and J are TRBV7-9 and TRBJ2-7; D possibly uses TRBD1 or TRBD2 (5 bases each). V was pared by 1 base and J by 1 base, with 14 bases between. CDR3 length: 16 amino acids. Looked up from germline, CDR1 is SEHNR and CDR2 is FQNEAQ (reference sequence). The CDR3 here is CASSLDPGTSSYEQYF. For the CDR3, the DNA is TGTGCCAGCAGCTTAGACCCCGGGACGTCTTCCTACGAGCAGTACTTC.

The CDR3 loop reads CASSRNREQNYEQYF. CDR3 nucleotide sequence: TGTGCCAGCAGCCGCAACAGGGAGCAAAACTACGAGCAGTACTTC. This chain connects TRBV11-2 to TRBJ2-7, with D possibly TRBD1 on 6 matching bases. The CDR3 length is 15 residues. Germline loops: CDR1 SGHAT, CDR2 FQNNGV. V gave up 5 bases and J gave up 3 bases, with 17 bases separating them.

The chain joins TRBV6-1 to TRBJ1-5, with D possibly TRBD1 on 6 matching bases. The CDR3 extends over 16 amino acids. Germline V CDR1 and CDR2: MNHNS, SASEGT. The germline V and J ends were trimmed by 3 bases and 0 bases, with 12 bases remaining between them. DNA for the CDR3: TGTGCCAGCAGTGATTTCCGGACAGTTAGCAATCAGCCCCAGCATTTT. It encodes CASSDFRTVSNQPQHF.

The CDR3: CASSLDPAHELAGVNEQFF. For the CDR3, the DNA is TGTGCCAGCAGCTTAGATCCGGCTCATGAGCTAGCGGGAGTCAATGAGCAGTTCTTC. The rearrangement links TRBV11-2 to TRBJ2-1; 10 bases fit TRBD2. This CDR3 spans 19 amino acids. Looked up from germline, CDR1 is SGHAT and CDR2 is FQNNGV. Trimming took 0 bases from V and 6 from J; bases not matched to a gene: 14.

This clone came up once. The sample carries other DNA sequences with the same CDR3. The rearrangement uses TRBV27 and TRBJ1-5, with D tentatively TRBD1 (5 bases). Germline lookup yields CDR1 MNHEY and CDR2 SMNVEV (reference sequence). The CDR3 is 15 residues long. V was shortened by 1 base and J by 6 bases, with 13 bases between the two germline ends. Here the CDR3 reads CASSLYAGSGQPQHF. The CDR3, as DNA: TGTGCCAGCAGTTTATATGCAGGGTCGGGTCAGCCCCAGCATTTT.

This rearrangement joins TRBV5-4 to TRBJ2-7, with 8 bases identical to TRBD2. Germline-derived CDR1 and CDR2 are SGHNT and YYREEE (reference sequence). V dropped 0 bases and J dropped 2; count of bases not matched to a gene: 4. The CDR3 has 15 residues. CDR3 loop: CASSLEAGDPYEQYF. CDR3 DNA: TGTGCCAGCAGCTTGGAAGCGGGAGACCCCTACGAGCAGTACTTC.

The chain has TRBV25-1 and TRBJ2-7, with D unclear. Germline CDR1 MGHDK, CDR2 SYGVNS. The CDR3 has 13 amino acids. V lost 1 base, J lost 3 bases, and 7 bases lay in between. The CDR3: CASSESGDYEQYF. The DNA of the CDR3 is TGTGCCAGCAGTGAATCAGGAGACTACGAGCAGTACTTC.

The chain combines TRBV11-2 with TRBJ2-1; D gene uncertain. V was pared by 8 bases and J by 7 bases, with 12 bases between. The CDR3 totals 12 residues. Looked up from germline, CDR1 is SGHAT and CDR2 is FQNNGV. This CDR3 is CASSRSRNEQFF. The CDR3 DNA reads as TGTGCCAGCTCCCGGAGTAGAAATGAGCAGTTCTTC. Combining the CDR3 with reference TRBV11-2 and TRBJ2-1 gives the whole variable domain EAGVAQSPRYKIIEKRQSVAFWCNPISGHATLYWYQQILGQGPKLLIQFQNNGVVDDSQLPKDRFSAERLKGVDSTLKIQPAKLEDSAVYLCASSRSRNEQFFGPGTRLTVL.

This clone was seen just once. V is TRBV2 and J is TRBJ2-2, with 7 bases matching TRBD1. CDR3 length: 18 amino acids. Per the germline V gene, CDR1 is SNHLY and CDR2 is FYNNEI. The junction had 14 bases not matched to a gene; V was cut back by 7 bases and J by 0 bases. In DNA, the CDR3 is TGTGCCAGCACCTCCCCACTTGACAGGGCTGCGAACACCGGGGAGCTGTTTTTT. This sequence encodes CASTSPLDRAANTGELFF.

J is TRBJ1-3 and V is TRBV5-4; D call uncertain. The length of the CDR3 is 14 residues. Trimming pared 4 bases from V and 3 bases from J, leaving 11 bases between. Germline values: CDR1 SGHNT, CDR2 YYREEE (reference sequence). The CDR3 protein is CASSPFPDGNTIYF. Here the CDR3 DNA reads TGTGCCAGCAGCCCTTTTCCCGATGGAAACACCATATATTTT.

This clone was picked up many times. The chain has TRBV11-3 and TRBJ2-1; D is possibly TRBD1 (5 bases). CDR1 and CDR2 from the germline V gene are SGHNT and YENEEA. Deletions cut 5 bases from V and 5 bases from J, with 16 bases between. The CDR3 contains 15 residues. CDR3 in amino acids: CASSVQGDQDNEQFF. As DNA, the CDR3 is TGTGCCAGCAGCGTCCAGGGCGATCAGGACAATGAGCAGTTCTTC.

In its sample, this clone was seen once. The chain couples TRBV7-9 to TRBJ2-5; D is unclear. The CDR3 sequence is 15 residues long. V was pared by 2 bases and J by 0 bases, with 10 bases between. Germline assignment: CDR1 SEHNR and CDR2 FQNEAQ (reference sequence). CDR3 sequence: CASSLLSVHQETQYF. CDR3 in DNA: TGTGCCAGCAGCTTATTATCCGTACACCAAGAGACCCAGTACTTC. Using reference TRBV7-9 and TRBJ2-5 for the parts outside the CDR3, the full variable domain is DTGVSQNPRHKITKRGQNVTFRCDPISEHNRLYWYRQTLGQGPEFLTYFQNEAQLEKSRLLSDRFSAERPKGSFSTLEIQRTEQGDSAMYLCASSLLSVHQETQYFGPGTRLLVL.

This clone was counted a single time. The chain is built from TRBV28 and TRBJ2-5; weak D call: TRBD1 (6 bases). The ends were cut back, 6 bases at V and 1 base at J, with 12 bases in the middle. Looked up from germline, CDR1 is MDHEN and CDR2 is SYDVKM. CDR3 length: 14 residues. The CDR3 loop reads CASSRTVLQETQYF. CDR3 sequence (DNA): TGTGCCAGCAGCAGGACAGTACTCCAAGAGACCCAGTACTTC.

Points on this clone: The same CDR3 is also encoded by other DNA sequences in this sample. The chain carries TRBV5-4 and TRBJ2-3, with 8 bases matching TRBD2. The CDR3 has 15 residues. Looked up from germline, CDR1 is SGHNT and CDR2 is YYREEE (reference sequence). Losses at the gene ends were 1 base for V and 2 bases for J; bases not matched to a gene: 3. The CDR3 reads CASSLKRENTDTQYF. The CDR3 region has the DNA TGTGCCAGCAGCTTGAAGCGGGAGAACACAGATACGCAGTATTTT.

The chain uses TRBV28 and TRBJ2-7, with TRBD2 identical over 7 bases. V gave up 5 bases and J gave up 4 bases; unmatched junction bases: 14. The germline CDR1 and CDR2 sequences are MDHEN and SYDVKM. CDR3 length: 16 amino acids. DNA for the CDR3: TGTGCCAGCAGTCCCCTCGGTGAGCGGGGTTCATACGAGCAGTACTTC. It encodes CASSPLGERGSYEQYF. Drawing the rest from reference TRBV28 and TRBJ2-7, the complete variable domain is DVKVTQSSRYLVKRTGEKVFLECVQDMDHENMFWYRQDPGLGLRLIYFSYDVKMKEKGDIPEGYSVSREKKERFSLILESASTNQTSMYLCASSPLGERGSYEQYFGPGTRLTVT.

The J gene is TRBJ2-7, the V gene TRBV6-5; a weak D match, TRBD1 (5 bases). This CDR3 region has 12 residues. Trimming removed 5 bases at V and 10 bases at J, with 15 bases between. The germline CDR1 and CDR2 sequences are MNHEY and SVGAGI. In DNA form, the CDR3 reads TGTGCCAGCAGTGCCGGTGACAGCCTCCAGTACTTC. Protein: CASSAGDSLQYF.

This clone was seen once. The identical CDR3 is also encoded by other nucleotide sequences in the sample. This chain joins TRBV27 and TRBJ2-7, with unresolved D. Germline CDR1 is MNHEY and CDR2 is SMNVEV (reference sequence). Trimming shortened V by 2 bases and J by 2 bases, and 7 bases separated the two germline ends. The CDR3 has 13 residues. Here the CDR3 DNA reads TGTGCCAGCAGTTTAGGTGTGACCTACGAGCAGTACTTC. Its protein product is CASSLGVTYEQYF.

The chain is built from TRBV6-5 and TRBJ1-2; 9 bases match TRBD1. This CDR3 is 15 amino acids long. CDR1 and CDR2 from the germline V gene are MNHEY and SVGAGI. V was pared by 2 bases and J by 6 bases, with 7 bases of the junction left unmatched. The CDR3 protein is CASSYGTGYRDGYTF. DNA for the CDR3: TGTGCCAGCAGTTACGGGACAGGGTATAGGGATGGCTACACCTTC.

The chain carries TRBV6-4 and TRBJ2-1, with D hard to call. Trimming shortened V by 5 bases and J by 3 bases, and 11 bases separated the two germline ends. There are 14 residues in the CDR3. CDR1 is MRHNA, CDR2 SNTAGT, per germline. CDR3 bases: TGTGCCAGCAGTTCCGGACCTATCTACAATGAGCAGTTCTTC. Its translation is CASSSGPIYNEQFF.

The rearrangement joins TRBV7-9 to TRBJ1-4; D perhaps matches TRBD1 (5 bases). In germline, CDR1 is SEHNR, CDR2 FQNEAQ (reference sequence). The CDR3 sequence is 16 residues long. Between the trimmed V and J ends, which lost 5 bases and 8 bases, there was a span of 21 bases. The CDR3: CASSRSIGANGEKLFF. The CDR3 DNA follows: TGTGCCAGCAGCCGCTCGATTGGGGCTAATGGGGAAAAACTGTTTTTT.

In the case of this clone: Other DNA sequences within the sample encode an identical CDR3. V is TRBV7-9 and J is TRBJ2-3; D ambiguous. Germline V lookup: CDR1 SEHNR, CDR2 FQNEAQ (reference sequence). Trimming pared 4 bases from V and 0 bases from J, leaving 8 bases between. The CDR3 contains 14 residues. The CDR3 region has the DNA TGTGCCAGCAGCTCGCGGACGAGCACAGATACGCAGTATTTT. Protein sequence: CASSSRTSTDTQYF.

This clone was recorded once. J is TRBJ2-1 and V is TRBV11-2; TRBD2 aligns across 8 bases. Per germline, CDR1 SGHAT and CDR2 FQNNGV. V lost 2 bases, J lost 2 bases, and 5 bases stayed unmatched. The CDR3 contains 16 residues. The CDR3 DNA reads TGTGCCAGCAGCTTACCCCGGGGGGGGGCCTACAATGAGCAGTTCTTC. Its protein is CASSLPRGGAYNEQFF.

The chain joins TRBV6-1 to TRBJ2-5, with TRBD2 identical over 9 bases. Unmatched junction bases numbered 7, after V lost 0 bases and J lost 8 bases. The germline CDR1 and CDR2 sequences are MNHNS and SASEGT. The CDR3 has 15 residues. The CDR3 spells CASSEAGVAGATQYF. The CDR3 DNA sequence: TGTGCCAGCAGTGAAGCAGGGGTAGCGGGAGCAACCCAGTACTTC.

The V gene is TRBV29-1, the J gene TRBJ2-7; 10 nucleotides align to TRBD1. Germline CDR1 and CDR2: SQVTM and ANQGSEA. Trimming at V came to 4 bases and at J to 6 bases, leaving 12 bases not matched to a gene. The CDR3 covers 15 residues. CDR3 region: CSVGDPGTGAIEQYF. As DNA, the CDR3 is TGCAGCGTTGGGGACCCCGGGACAGGGGCTATCGAGCAGTACTTC.

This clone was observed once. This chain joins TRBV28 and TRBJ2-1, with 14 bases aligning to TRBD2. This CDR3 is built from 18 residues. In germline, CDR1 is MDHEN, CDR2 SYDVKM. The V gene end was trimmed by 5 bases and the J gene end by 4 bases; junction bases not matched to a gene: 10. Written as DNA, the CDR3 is TGTGCCAGCAGTCCAGGGGGACTAGCGGGAGTTCAGTACAATGAGCAGTTCTTC. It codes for CASSPGGLAGVQYNEQFF.

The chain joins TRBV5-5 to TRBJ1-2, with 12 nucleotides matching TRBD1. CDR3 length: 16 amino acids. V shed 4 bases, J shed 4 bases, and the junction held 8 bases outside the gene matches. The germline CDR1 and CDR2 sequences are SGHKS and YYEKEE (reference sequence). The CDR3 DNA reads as TGTGCCAGCAGCATCGGGACAGGGGGCTTAGTCTATGGCTACACCTTC. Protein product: CASSIGTGGLVYGYTF.

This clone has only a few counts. The CDR3 DNA follows: TGTGCCAGCAGTCCCCTGGGACGGCCTACAGACGGCTACACCTTC. Its translation is CASSPLGRPTDGYTF. The chain has TRBV27 and TRBJ1-2; D may be TRBD1 (5 bases). Germline CDR1 is MNHEY and CDR2 is SMNVEV (reference sequence). The V gene lost 5 bases and the J gene lost 8 bases, with 21 bases spanning the gap. The CDR3 runs 15 residues.

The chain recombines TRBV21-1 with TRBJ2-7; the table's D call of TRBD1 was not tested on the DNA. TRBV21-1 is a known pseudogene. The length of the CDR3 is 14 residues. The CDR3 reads CASSTPGQGPEQYF. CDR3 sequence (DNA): TGTGCCAGCAGCACACCGGGACAGGGGCCCGAGCAGTACTTC.